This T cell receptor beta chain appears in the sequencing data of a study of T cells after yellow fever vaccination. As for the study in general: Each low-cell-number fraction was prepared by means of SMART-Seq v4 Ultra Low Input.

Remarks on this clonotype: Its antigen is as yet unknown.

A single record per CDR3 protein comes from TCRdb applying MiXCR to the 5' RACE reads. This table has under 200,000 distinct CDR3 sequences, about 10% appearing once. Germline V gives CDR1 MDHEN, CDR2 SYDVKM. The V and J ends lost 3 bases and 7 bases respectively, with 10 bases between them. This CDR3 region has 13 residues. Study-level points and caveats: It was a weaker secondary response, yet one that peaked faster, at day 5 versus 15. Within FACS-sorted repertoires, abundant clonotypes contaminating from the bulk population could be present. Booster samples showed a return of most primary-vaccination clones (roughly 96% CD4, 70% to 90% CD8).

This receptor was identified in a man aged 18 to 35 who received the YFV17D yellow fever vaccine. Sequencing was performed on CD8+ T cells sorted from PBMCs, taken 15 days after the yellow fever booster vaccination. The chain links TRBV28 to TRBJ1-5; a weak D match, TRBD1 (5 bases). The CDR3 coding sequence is TGTGCCAGCAGTTTCCCCGGGGCCCAGCCCCAGCATTTT. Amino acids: CASSFPGAQPQHF.